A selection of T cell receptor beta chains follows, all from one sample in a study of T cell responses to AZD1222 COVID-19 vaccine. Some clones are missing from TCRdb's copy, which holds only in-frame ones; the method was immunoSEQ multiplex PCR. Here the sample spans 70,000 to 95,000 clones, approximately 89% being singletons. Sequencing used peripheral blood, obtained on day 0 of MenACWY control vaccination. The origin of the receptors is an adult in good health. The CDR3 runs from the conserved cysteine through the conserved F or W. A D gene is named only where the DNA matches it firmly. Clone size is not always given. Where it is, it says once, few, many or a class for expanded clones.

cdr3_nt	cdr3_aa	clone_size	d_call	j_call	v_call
TGCGCCAGCAGCCAAGTAGTAGCCGGCTATAATTCACCCCTCCACTTT	CASSQVVAGYNSPLHF	.	.	TRBJ1-6	TRBV4-1
TGTGCCAGCAGGCATGGGACAGGCCCTTATGAAAAACTGTTTTTT	CASRHGTGPYEKLFF	once	TRBD1	TRBJ1-4	TRBV5-8
TGCGCCAGCAGCGGAGTAGATATTAATTCACCCCTCCACTTT	CASSGVDINSPLHF	.	.	TRBJ1-6	TRBV5-1
TGTGCCAGCAGCGCGCAGGGGGCAGCGAACACTGAAGCTTTCTTT	CASSAQGAANTEAFF	few	TRBD1	TRBJ1-1	TRBV3-1/TRBV3-2
TGTGCCAGCAGTTCCCAGATGCCGGGACAGCTTAATGGCTACACCTTC	CASSSQMPGQLNGYTF	.	TRBD1	TRBJ1-2	TRBV6-5
TGTGCCAGCAGCTTAGATCAGAGGAACACCGGGGAGCTGTTTTTT	CASSLDQRNTGELFF	.	.	TRBJ2-2	TRBV11-3
TGTGCCAGCTCACCAGGGCACTTGACCGAAGCTTTCTTT	CASSPGHLTEAFF	.	.	TRBJ1-1	TRBV18
TGTGCCAGTAGTATAGCGGCAGAAAGTTATGGCTACACCTTC	CASSIAAESYGYTF	.	.	TRBJ1-2	TRBV19
TGTGCCAGCAGTTACCCCTTCGGGACAGGGGTTTATGAGCAGTACTTC	CASSYPFGTGVYEQYF	.	TRBD1	TRBJ2-7	TRBV6-2/TRBV6-3
TGTGCCAGCAGTTACGGTGCACCCGGGGCTACGCAGTATTTT	CASSYGAPGATQYF	.	.	TRBJ2-3	TRBV6-5
TGTGCCAGCAGTTTAATTTGGTTAAAGGCAGGGGATTATAATTCACCCCTCCACTTT	CASSLIWLKAGDYNSPLHF	.	.	TRBJ1-6	TRBV27
TGTGCCAGCAGTCCCGGGACAGGGGGCGCGAATCAGCCCCAGCATTTT	CASSPGTGGANQPQHF	.	TRBD1	TRBJ1-5	TRBV28
TGTGCCAGCAGTGAACGGGCGGCCTATGGCTACACCTTC	CASSERAAYGYTF	once	.	TRBJ1-2	TRBV2
TGTGCCTGGAGTGCGATGGGAGGGAACACTGAAGCTTTCTTT	CAWSAMGGNTEAFF	.	.	TRBJ1-1	TRBV30
TGTGCCACCAGCAGAGGGGGGTCTGGGTACGAGCAGTACTTC	CATSRGGSGYEQYF	few	.	TRBJ2-7	TRBV15
TGTGCCAGCAGCTTAAGGCGTCTCGGAAACACCATATATTTT	CASSLRRLGNTIYF	.	.	TRBJ1-3	TRBV11-1
TGTGCCAGCAGTCCTCCCTATACTAACTATGGCTACACCTTC	CASSPPYTNYGYTF	.	.	TRBJ1-2	TRBV2
TGTGCCAGCAGTGAGACTCAGGGGATTGGCTATGGCTACACCTTC	CASSETQGIGYGYTF	few	.	TRBJ1-2	TRBV6-4
TGTGCCAGCAGCTTGGGACAGGTGAACACTGAAGCTTTCTTT	CASSLGQVNTEAFF	once	.	TRBJ1-1	TRBV5-4
TGTGCCAGCAGCTCGTGGACAGGGGGGGAGACCCAGTACTTC	CASSSWTGGETQYF	.	TRBD1	TRBJ2-5	TRBV5-6
TGCGCCAGCAGACGCGCCGGGACAGACTACTCTGGAAACACCATATATTTT	CASRRAGTDYSGNTIYF	.	TRBD1	TRBJ1-3	TRBV5-1
TGTGCCAGCAGTTTGGCCGGACACAGCTCCTACGAGCAGTACTTC	CASSLAGHSSYEQYF	.	.	TRBJ2-7	TRBV27
TGCGCCAGCAGCGTACCGGGAGGGGGGATTGAAGCTTTCTTT	CASSVPGGGIEAFF	.	.	TRBJ1-1	TRBV5-1